This T cell receptor beta chain was recovered during a study of post-analysis software for immune sequencing data. Study information: Disease trajectories encompassed relapsing-remitting, secondary progressive and progressive-relapsing multiple sclerosis. Study results and caveats: Controls showed lower frequencies than patients for five TRBV segments, and TRBV5-6, TRBV5-1 and TRBV20-1 were among these. Compared against controls, patients with multiple sclerosis displayed significantly lower normalized Chao1 diversity.

The V end lost 5 bases, the J end lost 6 bases, and 22 bases lay between the germline ends. The CDR3 consists of 16 residues. Looked up from germline, CDR1 is SEHNR and CDR2 is FQNEAQ (reference sequence). With regard to this clonotype: Its target is unknown.

Libraries were made from TCR beta cDNA, and they carried unique molecular identifiers. Each sample of about 0.95 to 11 million input T cells yielded roughly 500,000 cDNA molecules, so each molecule approximated one T cell. TCRdb reprocessed the PCR reads via MiXCR and lists one record per CDR3 protein. This sample has 750,000 to 900,000 distinct CDR3 sequences, with under 60% found just once. The TCR was taken from a girl between 5 and 17 years old with multiple sclerosis. The rearrangement joins TRBV7-9 to TRBJ1-2, with D perhaps matching TRBD1 (6 bases). Sequenced material: blood. As DNA, the CDR3 is TGTGCCAGCAGCCCGTCTGACAGGATTCCTACGGATGGCTACACCTTC. Translation: CASSPSDRIPTDGYTF.